Following are 17 T cell receptor beta chains from one sample sequenced in a study of HIV-infected patients and healthy controls. Roughly three months, about 14 weeks, into antiretroviral therapy, follow-up blood was collected. No cell fractionation was done, so the repertoire covers all unsorted peripheral blood T cells. Reverse transcription used 450 to 650 ng RNA and constant-region primers for alpha and beta. Separate chain-specific third strand synthesis with multiplexing indices produced the alpha and beta libraries. In TCRdb, the 5' RACE reads were re-called with MiXCR into one record per CDR3 protein. The sample shows more than 9,000 distinct CDR3 sequences, less than 7% of them seen only once. The sequences come from blood, collected during antiretroviral therapy. All receptors derive from an adult with HIV infection. The donor label of this sample is uncertain.

There are many counts of this clonotype. The chain uses TRBV5-1 and TRBJ2-5, with 9 bases fitting TRBD1. Per the germline V gene, CDR1 is SGHRS and CDR2 is YFSETQ. Trimming took 3 bases from V and 1 from J; bases not matched to a gene: 1. CDR3 length: 14 residues. The CDR3 region is CASSSQGAQETQYF. In DNA form, the CDR3 reads TGCGCCAGCAGCTCACAGGGGGCCCAAGAGACCCAGTACTTC.

The genes are TRBV4-3 and TRBJ2-3; TRBD2 agrees at 14 bases. Trimming took 0 bases from V and 0 from J; bases not matched to a gene: 5. Germline CDR1 is LGHNA and CDR2 is YSLEER. This CDR3 region has 19 residues. In DNA form, the CDR3 reads TGCGCCAGCAGCCAAGAAGGGACTAGCGGGGGATCTAGCACAGATACGCAGTATTTT. Translation gives CASSQEGTSGGSSTDTQYF.

This clonotype was counted at least ten times. Relative to the germline gene, one junction end is altered; a read error may explain this. CDR3 sequence (DNA): TGTGCCAGCAGACAAGATGGGACAGGGGGCCGGAAAGCTTTCTTT. It codes for CASRQDGTGGRKAFF. The chain combines TRBV3-1 with TRBJ1-1; 12 nucleotides align to TRBD1. There are 15 residues in the CDR3. Germline CDR1 is LGHDT and CDR2 is YNNKEL (reference sequence).

This clonotype was detected ten times or more. This chain joins TRBV30 and TRBJ2-5; the D is unclear. This CDR3 is built from 15 residues. Germline V gene data show CDR1 as GTSNPN and CDR2 as SVGIG (reference sequence). V was clipped by 0 bases and J by 2 bases, with 13 bases between them. The CDR3 nucleotides read TGTGCCTGGAGTGTACTCTTGGGCCCGCAAGAGACCCAGTACTTC. Protein: CAWSVLLGPQETQYF.

By share, this clonotype counts as medium-sized (0.01 to 0.1%). V is TRBV29-1 and J is TRBJ2-1, with unresolved D. This CDR3 region has 12 residues. V was cut by 4 bases and J by 3 bases, with 7 bases left in between. The germline gives CDR1 SQVTM, CDR2 ANQGSEA. CDR3 region: CSVGKGYNEQFF. CDR3 in DNA: TGCAGCGTTGGGAAGGGCTACAATGAGCAGTTCTTC.

This clonotype appeared many times. The chain links TRBV11-1 to TRBJ1-1; weak D call: TRBD1 (6 bases). V was pared by 5 bases and J by 4 bases, with 11 bases between. The CDR3 sequence is 13 residues long. Germline loops: CDR1 SGHAT, CDR2 FQDESV (reference sequence). CDR3 sequence reads: CASSQGLGTEAFF. The CDR3 nucleotides are TGTGCCAGCAGCCAGGGGCTGGGCACTGAAGCTTTCTTT.

The CDR3 loop is CSASASGGSGDTQYF. As DNA, the CDR3 is TGCAGTGCTAGTGCTAGCGGGGGCTCGGGAGATACGCAGTATTTT. This rearrangement joins TRBV20-1 to TRBJ2-3; 10 bases align to TRBD2. CDR3 length: 15 residues. V lost 3 bases, J lost 5 bases, and 8 bases stayed unmatched. CDR1 and CDR2 from the germline V gene are DFQATT and SNEGSKA (reference sequence).

In this sample, this clonotype turned up many times. The chain uses TRBV7-9 and TRBJ1-1; D remains unclear. Looked up from germline, CDR1 is SEHNR and CDR2 is FQNEAQ (reference sequence). Trimming shortened V by 2 bases and J by 8 bases, and 12 bases separated the two germline ends. This CDR3 has 13 amino acids. CDR3 protein: CASSLKGEGEAFF. The CDR3 nucleotides are TGTGCCAGCAGCTTAAAGGGTGAAGGAGAAGCTTTCTTT.

By its share, this clonotype is medium-sized. The CDR3 DNA sequence: TGTGCCAGCAGCCAAGTACAGGGAGCCTTTTACCAAGAGACCCAGTACTTC. Its translation is CASSQVQGAFYQETQYF. The chain joins TRBV3-1 to TRBJ2-5; tentatively, D is TRBD1 (6 bases). CDR3 length: 17 amino acids. Trimming removed 1 base at V and 0 bases at J, with 15 bases between. The germline V gene encodes CDR1 LGHDT and CDR2 YNNKEL (reference sequence).

This clonotype was counted ten times or more. The chain recombines TRBV3-1 with TRBJ2-3, with a tentative D call TRBD1 (5 bases). CDR1 LGHDT and CDR2 YNNKEL come from the germline V gene (reference sequence). The CDR3 extends over 16 amino acids. Deletions cut 1 base from V and 0 bases from J, with 11 bases between. CDR3 DNA: TGTGCCAGCAGCCAAGGGGGCCTCGTGAGCACAGATACGCAGTATTTT. This encodes CASSQGGLVSTDTQYF.

In this sample, this clonotype turned up a few times. The chain has TRBV20-1 and TRBJ2-1, with TRBD2 matching over 10 bases. This CDR3 comprises 15 residues. Trimming cost V 2 bases and J 4 bases; bases outside gene matches: 5. Per germline, CDR1 DFQATT and CDR2 SNEGSKA (reference sequence). The CDR3 DNA is TGCAGTGCTAGACGAGCGGGAGGGACTTACAATGAGCAGTTCTTC. Translation gives CSARRAGGTYNEQFF.

This clonotype appeared many times. The chain recombines TRBV6-5 with TRBJ2-3, with a tentative D call TRBD2 (5 bases). Trimming left V 6 bases short and J 2 bases short, with 9 bases between. Germline loops: CDR1 MNHEY, CDR2 SVGAGI. The length of the CDR3 is 13 residues. The DNA of the CDR3 is TGTGCCAGCAGACTAGGAAACACAGATACGCAGTATTTT. Its translation: CASRLGNTDTQYF.

By share, this clonotype counts as medium-sized (0.01 to 0.1%). The CDR3: CSADKTQGPGETQYF. In DNA form, the CDR3 reads TGCAGTGCTGATAAGACACAGGGGCCTGGGGAGACCCAGTACTTC. The rearrangement uses TRBV20-1 and TRBJ2-5; 7 bases align to TRBD1. The CDR3 consists of 15 residues. Trimming took 5 bases from V and 5 from J; bases not matched to a gene: 14. Germline CDR1 reads DFQATT; CDR2 reads SNEGSKA (reference sequence).

This clonotype was counted at least ten times. The V call is TRBV5-5, the J call TRBJ2-3; TRBD1 might be the D (5 bases). CDR1 and CDR2 from the germline V gene are SGHKS and YYEKEE (reference sequence). CDR3 size: 12 residues. Trimming stripped 5 bases from V and 6 bases from J, with 10 bases between. The CDR3 protein is CASRLQGDTQYF. The CDR3 DNA is TGTGCCAGCAGGCTTCAGGGCGATACGCAGTATTTT. The whole variable domain, remainder taken from reference TRBV5-5 and TRBJ2-3, is DAGVTQSPTHLIKTRGQQVTLRCSPISGHKSVSWYQQVLGQGPQFIFQYYEKEERGRGNFPDRFSARQFPNYSSELNVNALLLGDSALYLCASRLQGDTQYFGPGTRLTVL.

Ten or more counts support this clonotype. V usage is TRBV30 and J usage is TRBJ2-3; D is ambiguous. Trimming removed 3 bases at V and 4 bases at J, with 8 bases between. CDR1 is GTSNPN and CDR2 is SVGIG in the germline V gene (reference sequence). The CDR3 runs to 12 residues. CDR3 region: CAWSRTPDTQYF. CDR3 DNA: TGTGCCTGGAGCCGTACCCCAGATACGCAGTATTTT.

Many counts were recorded for this clonotype. This chain links TRBV19 with TRBJ1-1; weak D call: TRBD1 (5 bases). V lost 9 bases and J 5 bases, leaving 10 bases between the germline ends. This CDR3 is built from 11 residues. Germline CDR1 and CDR2: LNHDA and SQIVND (reference sequence). The CDR3 region is CASLKGTEAFF. DNA for the CDR3: TGTGCCAGCCTGAAGGGGACTGAAGCTTTCTTT.

The rearrangement uses TRBV6-5 and TRBJ2-1; D gene uncertain. The CDR3 loop spans 15 amino acids. The V end was cut by 5 bases, the J end by 4 bases, with 15 bases between. The germline CDR1 and CDR2 sequences are MNHEY and SVGAGI. The CDR3, as DNA: TGTGCCAGCAGTGCCGACACACCTTTATACAATGAGCAGTTCTTC. It codes for CASSADTPLYNEQFF.